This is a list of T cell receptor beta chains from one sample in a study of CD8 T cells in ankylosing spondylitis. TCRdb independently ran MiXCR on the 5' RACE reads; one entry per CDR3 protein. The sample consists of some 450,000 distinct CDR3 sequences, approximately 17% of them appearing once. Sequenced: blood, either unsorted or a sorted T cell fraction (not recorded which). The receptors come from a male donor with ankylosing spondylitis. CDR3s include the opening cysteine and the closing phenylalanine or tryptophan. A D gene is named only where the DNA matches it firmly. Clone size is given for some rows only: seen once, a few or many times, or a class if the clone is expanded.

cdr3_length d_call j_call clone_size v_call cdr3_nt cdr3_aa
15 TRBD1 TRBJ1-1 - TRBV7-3 TGTGCCAGCAGCTCCCCGGACAGGGATAGGACTGAAGCTTTCTTT CASSSPDRDRTEAFF
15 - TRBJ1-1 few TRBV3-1 TGTGCCAGCAGCCAAGAGCCCCTCATGAACACTGAAGCTTTCTTT CASSQEPLMNTEAFF
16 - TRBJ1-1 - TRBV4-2 TGTGCCAGCAGCCCCGGACAGTCAACTTTCAGCACTGAAGCTTTCTTT CASSPGQSTFSTEAFF
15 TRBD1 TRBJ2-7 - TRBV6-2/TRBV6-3 TGTGCCAGCAGTTACTCCGGGACAGGGGGTTACGAGCAGTACTTC CASSYSGTGGYEQYF
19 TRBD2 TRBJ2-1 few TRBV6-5 TGTGCCAGCAGTTCTACGTGGGCTAGCGGGGGGCTGTCCTACAATGAGCAGTTCTTC CASSSTWASGGLSYNEQFF
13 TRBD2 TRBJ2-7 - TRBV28 TGTGCCACGGGGCTAGCGGTCCTCTACGAGCAGTACTTC CATGLAVLYEQYF
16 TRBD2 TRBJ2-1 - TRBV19 TGTGCCAGTAGTTCCCTTAGCGGGAGCTCCTACAATGAGCAGTTCTTC CASSSLSGSSYNEQFF
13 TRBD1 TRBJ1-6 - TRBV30 TGTGCCTGGGGCCCTGAGGGACAGGGCCCCCTCCACTTT CAWGPEGQGPLHF
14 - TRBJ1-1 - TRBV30 TGTGCCTGGAGTGGCAGAGGGATGAACACTGAAGCTTTCTTT CAWSGRGMNTEAFF
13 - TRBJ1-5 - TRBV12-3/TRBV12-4 TGTGCCAGCAGCTCTAGCGATCCTCAGCCCCAGCATTTT CASSSSDPQPQHF